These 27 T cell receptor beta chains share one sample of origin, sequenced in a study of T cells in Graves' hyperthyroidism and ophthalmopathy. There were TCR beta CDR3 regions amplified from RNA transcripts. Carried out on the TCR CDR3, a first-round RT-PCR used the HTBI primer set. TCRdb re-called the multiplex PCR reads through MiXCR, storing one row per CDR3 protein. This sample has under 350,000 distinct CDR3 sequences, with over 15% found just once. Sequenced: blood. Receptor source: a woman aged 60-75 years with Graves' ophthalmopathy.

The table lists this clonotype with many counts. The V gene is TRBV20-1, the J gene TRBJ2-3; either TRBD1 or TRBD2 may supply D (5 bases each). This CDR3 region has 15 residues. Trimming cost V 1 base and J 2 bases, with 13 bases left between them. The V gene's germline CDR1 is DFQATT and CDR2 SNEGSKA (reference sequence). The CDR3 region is CSARGGSGPTDTQYF. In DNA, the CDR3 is TGCAGTGCTAGAGGGGGTTCGGGACCCACAGATACGCAGTATTTT.

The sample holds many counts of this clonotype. The CDR3 sequence is CASSLTGDSYNEQFF. CDR3 bases: TGTGCCAGCAGCTTAACGGGGGACAGCTACAATGAGCAGTTCTTC. The rearrangement uses TRBV7-3 and TRBJ2-1; TRBD1 matches 7 bases. Germline V gives CDR1 SGHTA, CDR2 FQGTGA. This CDR3 contains 15 residues. J lost 3 bases, V lost 0 bases, and 2 bases had no gene match.

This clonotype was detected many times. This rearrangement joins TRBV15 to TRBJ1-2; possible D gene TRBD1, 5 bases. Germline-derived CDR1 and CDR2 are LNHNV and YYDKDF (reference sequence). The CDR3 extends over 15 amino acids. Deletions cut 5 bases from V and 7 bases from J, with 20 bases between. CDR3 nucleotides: TGTGCCACCAGCTCCTCGGGGGGTGGGGTCTCTGGCTACACCTTC. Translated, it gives CATSSSGGGVSGYTF.

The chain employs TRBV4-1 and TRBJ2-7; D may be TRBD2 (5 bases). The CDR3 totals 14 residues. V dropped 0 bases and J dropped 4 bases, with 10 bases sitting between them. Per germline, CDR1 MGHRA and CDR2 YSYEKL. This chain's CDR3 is CASSQDRAGYEQYF. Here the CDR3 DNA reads TGCGCCAGCAGCCAAGATCGCGCGGGTTACGAGCAGTACTTC.

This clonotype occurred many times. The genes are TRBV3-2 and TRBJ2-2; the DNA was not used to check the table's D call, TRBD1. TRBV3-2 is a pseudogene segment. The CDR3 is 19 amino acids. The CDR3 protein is CASSKPRDRASSNTGELFF. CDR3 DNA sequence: TGTGCCAGCAGCAAACCCCGGGACAGGGCCTCGTCGAACACCGGGGAGCTGTTTTTT.

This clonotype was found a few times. CDR3 DNA: TGTGCCAGTAGCTCAAAAGGGGATACTGAAGCTTTCTTT. This gives the protein CASSSKGDTEAFF. The chain couples TRBV19 to TRBJ1-1; D perhaps matches TRBD1 (5 bases). The CDR3 is 13 residues long. V was clipped by 6 bases and J by 5 bases, with 13 bases between them. Germline CDR1 reads LNHDA; CDR2 reads SQIVND (reference sequence).

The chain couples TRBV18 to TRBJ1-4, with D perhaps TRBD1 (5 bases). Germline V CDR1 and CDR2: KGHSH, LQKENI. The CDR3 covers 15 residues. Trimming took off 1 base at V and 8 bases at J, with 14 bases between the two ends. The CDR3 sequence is CASSPRGDPGEKLFF. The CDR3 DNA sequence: TGTGCCAGCTCACCACGAGGGGACCCCGGGGAAAAACTGTTTTTT.

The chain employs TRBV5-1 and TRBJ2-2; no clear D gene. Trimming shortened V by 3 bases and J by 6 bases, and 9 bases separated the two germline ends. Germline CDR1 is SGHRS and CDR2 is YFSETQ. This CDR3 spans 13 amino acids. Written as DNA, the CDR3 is TGCGCCAGCAGCTGGTATCTCCCCGGGGAGCTGTTTTTT. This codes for CASSWYLPGELFF.

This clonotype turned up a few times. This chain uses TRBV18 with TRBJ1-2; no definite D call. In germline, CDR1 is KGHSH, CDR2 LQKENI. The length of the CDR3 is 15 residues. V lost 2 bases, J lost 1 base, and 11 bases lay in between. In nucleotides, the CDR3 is TGTGCCAGCTCACCATTGGACCGCCATAACTATGGCTACACCTTC. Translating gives CASSPLDRHNYGYTF.

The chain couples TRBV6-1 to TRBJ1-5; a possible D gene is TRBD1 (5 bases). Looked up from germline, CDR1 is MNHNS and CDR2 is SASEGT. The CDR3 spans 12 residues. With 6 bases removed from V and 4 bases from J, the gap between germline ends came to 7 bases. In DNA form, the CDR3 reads TGTGCCAGCAGGTGGGGGAATCAGCCCCAGCATTTT. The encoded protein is CASRWGNQPQHF.

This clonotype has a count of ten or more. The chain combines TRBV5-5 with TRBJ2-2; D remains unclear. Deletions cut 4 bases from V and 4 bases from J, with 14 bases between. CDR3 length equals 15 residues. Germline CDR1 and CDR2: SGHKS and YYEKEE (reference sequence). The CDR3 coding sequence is TGTGCCAGCAGCAGGAACGTCGGTGGCACCGGGGAGCTGTTTTTT. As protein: CASSRNVGGTGELFF.

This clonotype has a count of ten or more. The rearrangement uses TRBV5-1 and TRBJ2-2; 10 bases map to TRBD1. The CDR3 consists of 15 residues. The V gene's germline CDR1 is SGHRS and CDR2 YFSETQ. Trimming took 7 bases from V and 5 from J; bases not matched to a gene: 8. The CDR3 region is CASRAGTGETGELFF. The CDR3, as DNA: TGCGCCAGCCGCGCCGGGACAGGGGAAACCGGGGAGCTGTTTTTT.

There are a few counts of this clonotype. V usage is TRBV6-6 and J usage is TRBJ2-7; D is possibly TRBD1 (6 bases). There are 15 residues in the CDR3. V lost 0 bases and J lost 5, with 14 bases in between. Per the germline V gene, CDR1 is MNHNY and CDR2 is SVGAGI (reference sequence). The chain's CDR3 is CASSYSTARGHEQYF. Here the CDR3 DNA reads TGTGCCAGCAGTTACTCGACGGCCAGGGGCCACGAGCAGTACTTC.

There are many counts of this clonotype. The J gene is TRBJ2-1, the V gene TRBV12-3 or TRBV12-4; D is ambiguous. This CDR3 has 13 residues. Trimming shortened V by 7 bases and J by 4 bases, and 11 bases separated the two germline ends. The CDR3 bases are TGTGCCAGCATCTCGGGCGGTTACAATGAGCAGTTCTTC. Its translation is CASISGGYNEQFF.

This CDR3 is CASSLTGMGGGENIQYF. CDR3 sequence (DNA): TGTGCCAGCAGTTTAACAGGGATGGGAGGGGGGGAAAACATTCAGTACTTC. The chain combines TRBV28 with TRBJ2-4, with D possibly TRBD2 on 7 matching bases. V was clipped by 2 bases and J by 5 bases, with 19 bases between them. The CDR3 covers 17 residues. Germline V gene data show CDR1 as MDHEN and CDR2 as SYDVKM.

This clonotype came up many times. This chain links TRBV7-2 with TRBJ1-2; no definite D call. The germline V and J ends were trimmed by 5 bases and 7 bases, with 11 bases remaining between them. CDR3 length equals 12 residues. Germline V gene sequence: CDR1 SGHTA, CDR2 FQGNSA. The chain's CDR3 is CASSPEFRGYTF. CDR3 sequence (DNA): TGTGCCAGCAGCCCGGAGTTTCGTGGCTACACCTTC.

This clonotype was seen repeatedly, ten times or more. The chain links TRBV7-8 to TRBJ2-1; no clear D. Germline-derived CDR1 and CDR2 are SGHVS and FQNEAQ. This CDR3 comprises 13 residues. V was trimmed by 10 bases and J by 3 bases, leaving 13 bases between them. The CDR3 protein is CATRLSRYNEQFF. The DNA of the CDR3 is TGTGCCACCAGGTTGAGTCGCTACAATGAGCAGTTCTTC.

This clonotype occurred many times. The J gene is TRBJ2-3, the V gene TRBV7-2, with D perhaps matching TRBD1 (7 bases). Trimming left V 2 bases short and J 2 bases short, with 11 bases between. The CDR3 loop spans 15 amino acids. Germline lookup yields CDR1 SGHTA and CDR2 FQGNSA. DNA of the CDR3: TGTGCCAGCAGCTTACAGGGGGGATCCACAGATACGCAGTATTTT. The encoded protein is CASSLQGGSTDTQYF.

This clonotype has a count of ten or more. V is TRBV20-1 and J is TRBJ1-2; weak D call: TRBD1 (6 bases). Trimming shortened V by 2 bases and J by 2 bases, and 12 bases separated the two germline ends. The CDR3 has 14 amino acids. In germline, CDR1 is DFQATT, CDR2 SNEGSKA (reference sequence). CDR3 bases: TGCAGTGCTAGAAACAGGGTGATGAACTATGGCTACACCTTC. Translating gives CSARNRVMNYGYTF.

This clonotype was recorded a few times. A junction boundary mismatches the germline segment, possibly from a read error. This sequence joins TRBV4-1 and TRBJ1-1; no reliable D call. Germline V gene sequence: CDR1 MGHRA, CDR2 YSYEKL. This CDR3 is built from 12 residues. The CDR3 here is CASSQDWLRLLF. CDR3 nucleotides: TGCGCCAGCAGCCAAGATTGGCTCCGGCTGCTCTTT.

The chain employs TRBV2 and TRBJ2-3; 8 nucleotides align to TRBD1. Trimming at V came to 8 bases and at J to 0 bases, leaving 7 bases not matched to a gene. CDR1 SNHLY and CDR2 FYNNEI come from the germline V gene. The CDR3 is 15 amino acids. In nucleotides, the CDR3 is TGTGCCAGCCCGGGACAGGCACAAAGCACAGATACGCAGTATTTT. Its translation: CASPGQAQSTDTQYF.

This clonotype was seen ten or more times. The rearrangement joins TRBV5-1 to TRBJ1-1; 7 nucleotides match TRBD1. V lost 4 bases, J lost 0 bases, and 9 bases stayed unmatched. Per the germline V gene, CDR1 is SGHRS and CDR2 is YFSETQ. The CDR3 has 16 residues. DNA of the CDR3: TGCGCCAGCAGCATCCTGACAGGGACCATGAACACTGAAGCTTTCTTT. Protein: CASSILTGTMNTEAFF.

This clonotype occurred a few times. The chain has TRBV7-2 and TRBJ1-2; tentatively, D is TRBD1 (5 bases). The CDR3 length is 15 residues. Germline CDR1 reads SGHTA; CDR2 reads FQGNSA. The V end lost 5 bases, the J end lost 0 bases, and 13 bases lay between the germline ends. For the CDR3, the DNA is TGTGCCAGCAGCCAAACCAGGGCAGCTAACTATGGCTACACCTTC. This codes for CASSQTRAANYGYTF. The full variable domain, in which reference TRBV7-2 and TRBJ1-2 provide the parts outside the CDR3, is GAGVSQSPSNKVTEKGKDVELRCDPISGHTALYWYRQSLGQGLEFLIYFQGNSAPDKSGLPSDRFSAERTGGSVSTLTIQRTQQEDSAVYLCASSQTRAANYGYTFGSGTRLTVV.

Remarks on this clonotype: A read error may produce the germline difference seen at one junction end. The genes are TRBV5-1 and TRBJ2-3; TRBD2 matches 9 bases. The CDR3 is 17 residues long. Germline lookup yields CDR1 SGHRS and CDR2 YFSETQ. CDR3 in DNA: TGTGCCAGCAGCTTGTGGGCGGGGGGGCCTGTCACAGATACGCAGTATTTT. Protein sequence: CASSLWAGGPVTDTQYF.

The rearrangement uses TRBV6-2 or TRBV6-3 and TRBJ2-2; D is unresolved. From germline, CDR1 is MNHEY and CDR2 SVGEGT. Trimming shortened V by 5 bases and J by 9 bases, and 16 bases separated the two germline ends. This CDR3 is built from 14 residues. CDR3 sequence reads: CASSESVLARELFF. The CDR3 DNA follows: TGTGCCAGCAGTGAGTCGGTTCTGGCCCGGGAGCTGTTTTTT.

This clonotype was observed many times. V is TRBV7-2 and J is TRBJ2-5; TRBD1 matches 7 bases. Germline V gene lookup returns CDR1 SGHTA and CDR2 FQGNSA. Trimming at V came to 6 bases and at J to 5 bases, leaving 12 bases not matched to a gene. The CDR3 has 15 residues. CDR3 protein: CASSPRTGDGETQYF. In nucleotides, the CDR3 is TGTGCCAGCAGTCCTCGTACAGGGGATGGGGAGACCCAGTACTTC.

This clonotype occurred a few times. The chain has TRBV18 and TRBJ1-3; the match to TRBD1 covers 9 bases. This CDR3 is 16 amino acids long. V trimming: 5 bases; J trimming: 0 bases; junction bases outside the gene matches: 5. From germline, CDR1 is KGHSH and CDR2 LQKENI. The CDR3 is CASSFGQGNSGNTIYF. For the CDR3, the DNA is TGTGCCAGCTCATTCGGACAGGGGAACTCTGGAAACACCATATATTTT.